These 21 T cell receptor beta chains originate from one sample sequenced in a study of T cells after posttransplantation cyclophosphamide. The data were produced by immunoSEQ multiplex PCR, yet TCRdb's version contains in-frame clones alone and is incomplete. This sample has tens of thousands of clones, with 93% found just once. The sample comprised PBMCs. These TCRs come from a woman aged 25 to 39 in good health and a related stem cell transplant donor.

The CDR3 DNA reads as TGTGCCAGTAGTATCCACTCTGGAAACACCATATATTTT. This gives the protein CASSIHSGNTIYF. The V call is TRBV19, the J call TRBJ1-3, with D uncertain. The V and J ends lost 3 bases and 0 bases respectively, with 3 bases between them. Germline CDR1 LNHDA, CDR2 SQIVND (reference sequence). The CDR3 loop spans 13 amino acids.

The rearrangement uses TRBV19 and TRBJ2-1; 8 positions match TRBD1. Per the germline V gene, CDR1 is LNHDA and CDR2 is SQIVND (reference sequence). Germline trimming cut 7 bases from V and 7 bases from J; bases unmatched to any gene: 9. The CDR3 is 14 amino acids. The CDR3 DNA follows: TGTGCCAGTAAGAGACAGGGGAATTTGAATGAGCAGTTCTTC. Protein: CASKRQGNLNEQFF.

The gene calls are TRBV5-6 and TRBJ2-5, with D perhaps assigned TRBD1 or TRBD2 (6 bases each). V lost 3 bases and J lost 2, with 14 bases in between. Looked up from germline, CDR1 is SGHDT and CDR2 is YYEEEE. The CDR3 is made up of 15 amino acids. CDR3 nucleotide sequence: TGTGCCAGCAGCTGGGGGTGGGGGGCACAAGAGACCCAGTACTTC. Translating it yields CASSWGWGAQETQYF.

This rearrangement joins TRBV19 to TRBJ1-3, with 10 bases lining up with TRBD1. The CDR3 has 15 amino acids. CDR1 and CDR2 (germline): LNHDA, SQIVND (reference sequence). The V gene end was trimmed by 4 bases and the J gene end by 3 bases; junction bases not matched to a gene: 3. The CDR3 protein is CASSTTGGDGNTIYF. The CDR3 DNA follows: TGTGCCAGTAGTACGACAGGGGGCGATGGAAACACCATATATTTT.

This CDR3 is CASSNPSRRNTGELFF. CDR3 DNA sequence: TGTGCCAGCAGCAACCCTAGCAGACGGAACACCGGGGAGCTGTTTTTT. The gene calls are TRBV9 and TRBJ2-2; a weak D match, TRBD2 (5 bases). The germline V and J ends were trimmed by 4 bases and 1 base, with 14 bases remaining between them. The germline gives CDR1 SGDLS, CDR2 YYNGEE. The CDR3 runs to 16 residues.

The J gene is TRBJ2-7, the V gene TRBV14, with a tentative D call TRBD2 (6 bases). This CDR3 has 13 residues. Trimming took off 7 bases at V and 3 bases at J, with 13 bases between the two ends. CDR1 is SGHDN, CDR2 FVKESK, per germline. The CDR3 DNA follows: TGTGCCAGCACCGTGGCAGCGGGCTACGAGCAGTACTTC. Translated, it gives CASTVAAGYEQYF.

This chain links TRBV5-6 with TRBJ1-3; possibly TRBD1 for D (6 bases). CDR3 length: 14 residues. Germline V lookup: CDR1 SGHDT, CDR2 YYEEEE. V gave up 4 bases and J gave up 0 bases, with 8 bases separating them. This chain's CDR3 is CASSGQSSGNTIYF. CDR3 DNA: TGTGCCAGCAGCGGACAGAGCTCTGGAAACACCATATATTTT.

V is TRBV18 and J is TRBJ2-1; 7 bases are shared with TRBD2. CDR1 and CDR2 (germline): KGHSH, LQKENI. The CDR3 spans 15 residues. V was pared by 5 bases and J by 4 bases, with 8 bases of the junction left unmatched. In nucleotides, the CDR3 is TGTGCCAGCTCATCCGTAGCGGGTGAATACAATGAGCAGTTCTTC. Its protein product is CASSSVAGEYNEQFF. Supplemented by reference TRBV18 and TRBJ2-1, the full variable domain reads NAGVMQNPRHLVRRRGQEARLRCSPMKGHSHVYWYRQLPEEGLKFMVYLQKENIIDESGMPKERFSAEFPKEGPSILRIQQVVRGDSAAYFCASSSVAGEYNEQFFGPGTRLTVL.

The chain carries TRBV5-1 and TRBJ2-5; 8 nucleotides agree with TRBD2. Trimming cost V 0 bases and J 0 bases; bases outside gene matches: 4. Per germline, CDR1 SGHRS and CDR2 YFSETQ. This CDR3 region has 16 residues. CDR3 sequence reads: CASSLDGGGYQETQYF. For the CDR3, the DNA is TGCGCCAGCAGCTTGGATGGCGGGGGGTACCAAGAGACCCAGTACTTC.

This sequence joins TRBV7-7 and TRBJ2-5; 10 nucleotides match TRBD2. Trimming took 5 bases from V and 5 from J; bases not matched to a gene: 11. In germline, CDR1 is SSHAT, CDR2 FNYEAQ (reference sequence). The CDR3 extends over 16 amino acids. The CDR3 region is CASSILAGALGETQYF. The CDR3 coding sequence is TGTGCCAGCAGCATCCTAGCGGGGGCTCTTGGGGAGACCCAGTACTTC.

This rearrangement joins TRBV7-2 to TRBJ2-5; 13 bases match TRBD2. This CDR3 has 18 amino acids. V lost 2 bases and J lost 4; bases outside the gene matches: 10. Germline CDR1 is SGHTA and CDR2 is FQGNSA. The CDR3, as DNA: TGTGCCAGCAGCTTAAGTCCCTTACTAGCGGGGGGGCGAGAGACCCAGTACTTC. This sequence encodes CASSLSPLLAGGRETQYF.

This clone showed up just once. The chain joins TRBV29-1 to TRBJ1-2, with 7 bases matching TRBD1. V gave up 7 bases and J gave up 4 bases; unmatched junction bases: 6. CDR3 length equals 12 residues. Germline-derived CDR1 and CDR2 are SQVTM and ANQGSEA. The CDR3 coding sequence is TGCAGCGCAGGACAGGAAAGCTATGGCTACACCTTC. Its protein is CSAGQESYGYTF.

The V gene is TRBV5-1, the J gene TRBJ2-2; either TRBD1 or TRBD2 may supply D (5 bases each). V was trimmed by 3 bases and J by 3 bases, leaving 21 bases between them. This CDR3 has 18 residues. Germline assignment: CDR1 SGHRS and CDR2 YFSETQ. CDR3 sequence reads: CASSSDINAGTYTGELFF. CDR3 DNA sequence: TGCGCCAGCAGCTCGGATATTAACGCAGGGACCTACACCGGGGAGCTGTTTTTT.

CDR3 coding DNA: TGTGCCAGCACAAAAGGGGGGGGGCGTTCGGGCTACACCTTC. It encodes CASTKGGGRSGYTF. The chain combines TRBV28 with TRBJ1-2; D perhaps matches TRBD1 (6 bases). With 7 bases removed from V and 8 bases from J, the gap between germline ends came to 20 bases. Germline CDR1 MDHEN, CDR2 SYDVKM. CDR3 length: 14 amino acids.

The rearrangement uses TRBV27 and TRBJ1-1; 7 bases map to TRBD1. V was clipped by 5 bases and J by 2 bases; unmatched bases: 8. The CDR3 has 15 residues. The V gene's germline CDR1 is MNHEY and CDR2 SMNVEV (reference sequence). CDR3: CASSPWQGGNTEAFF. CDR3 sequence (DNA): TGTGCCAGCAGTCCCTGGCAGGGGGGTAACACTGAAGCTTTCTTT.

The CDR3 region is CASSLPTGEVDGYTF. As DNA, the CDR3 is TGTGCCAGCAGCTTACCAACAGGGGAAGTCGATGGCTACACCTTC. The V gene is TRBV5-6, the J gene TRBJ1-2, with 7 bases that match TRBD1. The V segment lost 2 bases and the J segment 6 bases; nucleotides outside the gene matches: 10. This CDR3 comprises 15 residues. CDR1 is SGHDT and CDR2 is YYEEEE in the germline V gene.

The J gene is TRBJ1-4, the V gene TRBV6-1; a weak D match, TRBD1 (5 bases). V was pared by 7 bases and J by 3 bases, with 15 bases between. Per the germline V gene, CDR1 is MNHNS and CDR2 is SASEGT. The length of the CDR3 is 15 residues. The CDR3 spells CASNPIGAANEKLFF. The CDR3 bases are TGTGCCAGCAACCCGATAGGGGCAGCTAATGAAAAACTGTTTTTT.

V is TRBV11-2 and J is TRBJ1-2; D call uncertain. Germline CDR1 SGHAT, CDR2 FQNNGV. The V and J ends lost 1 base and 5 bases respectively, with 14 bases between them. The CDR3 runs 15 residues. Written as DNA, the CDR3 is TGTGCCAGCAGCTTAGGCATTGCGGGTAGATATGGCTACACCTTC. It encodes CASSLGIAGRYGYTF.

The V and J genes are TRBV7-9 and TRBJ1-4; TRBD1 aligns across 7 bases. This CDR3 spans 14 amino acids. Germline V lookup: CDR1 SEHNR, CDR2 FQNEAQ (reference sequence). The trim removed 4 bases at V and 4 bases at J, leaving 3 bases unmatched. The CDR3 sequence: CASSSGQLNEKLFF. The CDR3, as DNA: TGTGCCAGCAGCTCGGGACAGCTTAATGAAAAACTGTTTTTT.

The genes are TRBV18 and TRBJ2-3, with a possible D match to TRBD1 (5 bases). CDR1 is KGHSH, CDR2 LQKENI, per germline. V was pared by 0 bases and J by 0 bases, with 10 bases between. The CDR3 has 16 residues. The CDR3 bases are TGTGCCAGCTCACCACCGTTAGGGGCTAGCACAGATACGCAGTATTTT. Amino acid sequence: CASSPPLGASTDTQYF.

The V gene is TRBV5-5, the J gene TRBJ1-2; D is perhaps TRBD1 (6 bases). CDR1 is SGHKS and CDR2 is YYEKEE in the germline V gene (reference sequence). The CDR3 length is 14 residues. Trimming left V 7 bases short and J 4 bases short, with 17 bases between. In nucleotides, the CDR3 is TGTGCCAGCTTCAAAGGTGGAGGGGGCTATGGCTACACCTTC. It yields the protein CASFKGGGGYGYTF. Full variable domain (remainder filled in from reference TRBV5-5 and TRBJ1-2): DAGVTQSPTHLIKTRGQQVTLRCSPISGHKSVSWYQQVLGQGPQFIFQYYEKEERGRGNFPDRFSARQFPNYSSELNVNALLLGDSALYLCASFKGGGGYGYTFGSGTRLTVV.